The rows below give T cell receptor beta chains drawn from one sample of a study of T cell responses to AZD1222 COVID-19 vaccine. Data came from immunoSEQ multiplex PCR; TCRdb stores just in-frame clones and leaves some out. The sample yields more than 90,000 clones, roughly 84% seen once. Sequencing was performed on peripheral blood, taken 28 days after the second AZD1222 dose. The receptors stem from an adult who received the AZD1222 COVID-19 vaccine. Each CDR3 is given with its conserved first and last residue. The D gene is left open where the match is weak. Clone size appears in some rows only: once, few, many, or a class for an expanded clone.

v_gene	j_gene	abundance	d_gene	CDR3nt	CDR3aa
TRBV7-3	TRBJ2-7	.	TRBD2	TGTGCCAGCAGCTTAAGCGGGGGGTCCTACGAGCAGTACTTC	CASSLSGGSYEQYF
TRBV5-1	TRBJ2-1	.	.	TGCGCCAGCAGCCCACCACCCTACAATGAGCAGTTCTTC	CASSPPPYNEQFF
TRBV3-1/TRBV3-2	TRBJ2-1	.	.	TGTGCCAGCAGCCAAGAACGGAGGGGCCTTAATGAGCAGTTCTTC	CASSQERRGLNEQFF
TRBV7-3	TRBJ2-2	.	TRBD1	TGTGCCAGCGGGACAGGGTACACCGGGGAGCTGTTTTTT	CASGTGYTGELFF
TRBV5-1	TRBJ1-5	once	.	TGCGCCAGCAGCTTGGGGGCGGAAAATCAGCCCCAGCATTTT	CASSLGAENQPQHF
TRBV4-1	TRBJ2-1	.	TRBD2	TGCGCCAGCAGCCAGTTGGTTGGGGGACTAGCGGGGATCTCCTACAATGAGCAGTTCTTC	CASSQLVGGLAGISYNEQFF
TRBV24-1	TRBJ1-2	.	.	TGTGCCACCAGTGAAAAAGGTTCCCAGTATGGCTACACCTTC	CATSEKGSQYGYTF
TRBV7-3	TRBJ1-1	.	.	TGTGCCAGCAGCCTTGCAGCAGCGGGGAACACTGAAGCTTTCTTT	CASSLAAAGNTEAFF
TRBV27	TRBJ2-7	.	TRBD1	TGTGCCAGCAGTCCCTCAGGGGGCACCTACGAGCAGTACTTC	CASSPSGGTYEQYF
TRBV6-5	TRBJ2-2	once	TRBD2	TGTGCCACTTGTAGCGGGGGGGCCACCGGGGAGCTGTTTTTT	CATCSGGATGELFF
TRBV18	TRBJ1-2	.	TRBD1	TGTGCCAGCTCACCCGGGACAGAGTCCTATGGCTACACCTTC	CASSPGTESYGYTF
TRBV14	TRBJ1-2	few	.	TGTGCCAGCAGCCAAGAGGGATCCGGGACATGGGGCTACACCTTC	CASSQEGSGTWGYTF
TRBV5-1	TRBJ1-3	.	.	TGCGCCAGCAGCTTGTCCGGGACTGGAAACACCATATATTTT	CASSLSGTGNTIYF
TRBV6-5	TRBJ2-1	.	TRBD2	TGTGCCAGCAGACAGCGGGAGGAATCCTACAATGAGCAGTTCTTC	CASRQREESYNEQFF
TRBV6-6	TRBJ1-1	.	.	TGTGCCAGCAGTTACCTTATGGGGGGGAACACTGAAGCTTTCTTT	CASSYLMGGNTEAFF
TRBV6-5	TRBJ1-2	.	.	TGTGCCAGCAGTTACTCGATCCAGGGAAGCTATGGCTACACCTTC	CASSYSIQGSYGYTF
TRBV5-4	TRBJ1-2	.	.	TGTGCCAGCAGCTTGCCAGGGAGGGGCTATGGCTACACCTTC	CASSLPGRGYGYTF
TRBV7-2	TRBJ1-2	.	TRBD1	TGTGCCAGCAGCTTAGTTAGAACAGGGGCGTATGGCTACACCTTC	CASSLVRTGAYGYTF
TRBV4-1	TRBJ1-6	.	.	TGCGCCAGCAGGCACGGTAGCTCCTATAATTCACCCCTCCACTTT	CASRHGSSYNSPLHF
TRBV7-8	TRBJ1-6	.	.	TGTGCCAGCAGCTTAATGGGGATCTCCTATAATTCACCCCTCCACTTT	CASSLMGISYNSPLHF
TRBV6-5	TRBJ2-6	.	.	TGTGCCAGCAGTTACGGCCGGGAATCTGGGGCCAACGTCCTGACTTTC	CASSYGRESGANVLTF
TRBV29-1	TRBJ1-1	.	.	TGCAGCGCCTGGGCTCAGATGAACGCTGAAGCTTTCTTT	CSAWAQMNAEAFF
TRBV10-3	TRBJ1-1	.	TRBD1	TGTGCCATCAGTGAGCCCCGGGACAGCGGATCGGGCACTGAAGCTTTCTTT	CAISEPRDSGSGTEAFF
TRBV6-5	TRBJ1-2	.	TRBD1	TGTGCCAGCAGTTACACTGGGACAGACTATGGCTACACCTTC	CASSYTGTDYGYTF
TRBV9	TRBJ1-1	.	.	TGTGCCAGCAGCCCGGGGGGGCGGATGAACACTGAAGCTTTCTTT	CASSPGGRMNTEAFF
TRBV7-9	TRBJ1-5	.	.	TGTGCCAGCAGCTTGCAGGGCTATCAGCCCCAGCATTTT	CASSLQGYQPQHF
TRBV4-1	TRBJ1-2	.	.	TGCGCCAGCAGCCAAGAGGGGTACGGCTACACCTTC	CASSQEGYGYTF
TRBV3-1/TRBV3-2	TRBJ2-5	.	TRBD2	TGTGCCAGCAGCCTTGCGGGAGGGCAAGAGACCCAGTACTTC	CASSLAGGQETQYF
TRBV29-1	TRBJ1-3	.	.	TGCAGCGTTGTCGAGGGAAACACCATATATTTT	CSVVEGNTIYF
TRBV21-1	TRBJ1-2	.	.	TGTGCCAGCAGCACGCCGGGACAGGGAAGTGGCTACACCTTC	CASSTPGQGSGYTF
TRBV5-1	TRBJ2-3	.	.	TGCGCCAGCAGCTTAGACAGTACAGATACGCAGTATTTT	CASSLDSTDTQYF
TRBV5-3	TRBJ1-1	.	.	TGTGCCAGAAATCGTAGGCCGGGTAGACATTGTCGTTTTCCTAGGATTGAGGGGACTGAAGCTTTCTTT	CARNRRPGRHCRFPRIEGTEAFF
TRBV12-2	TRBJ2-1	medium-sized	.	TGTGCAAGTCGCTTCCTAGCGGGAGGGCTCAATGAGCAGTTCTTC	CASRFLAGGLNEQFF
TRBV6-5	TRBJ2-1	.	.	TGTGCCAGCAGTAGAGGGGGTTTCTACAATGAGCAGTTCTTC	CASSRGGFYNEQFF
TRBV10-3	TRBJ1-6	.	.	TGTGCCATCAGTGGACAGCCGCCTAATTCACCCCTCCACTTT	CAISGQPPNSPLHF
TRBV19	TRBJ1-1	.	.	TGTGCCAGTAGTATTGGTAGGGTCGCTGAAGCTTTCTTT	CASSIGRVAEAFF
TRBV5-1	TRBJ1-1	.	.	TGCGCCAGCAGAAGCCGCCAGGGGAACACTGAAGCTTTCTTT	CASRSRQGNTEAFF
TRBV19	TRBJ2-2	.	.	TGTGCCAGTAGTATATTGGGGGGTCCCGCCGGGGAGCTGTTTTTT	CASSILGGPAGELFF
TRBV19	TRBJ1-4	.	.	TGTGCCAGTAGTCCGCTGATTGGTGGTGAAAAACTGTTTTTT	CASSPLIGGEKLFF
TRBV6-5	TRBJ1-3	.	.	TGTGCCAGCAGTTCACAGCAAACCTCTGGAAACACCATATATTTT	CASSSQQTSGNTIYF
TRBV7-8	TRBJ1-3	few	.	TGTGCCAGCAGCCCAAAGGGGAGAACCATATATTTT	CASSPKGRTIYF
TRBV5-6	TRBJ2-5	.	TRBD2	TGTGCCAGCAGTCCCGCTTACGGCGGGGGTCAAGAGACCCAGTACTTC	CASSPAYGGGQETQYF
TRBV5-1	TRBJ1-2	.	.	TGCGCCAGCAGCTTGGCCGGGGCCGACTATGGCTACACCTTC	CASSLAGADYGYTF
TRBV10-3	TRBJ1-1	.	.	TGTGCCATCAGTGGGACGACAGGAGAGACTGAAGCTTTCTTT	CAISGTTGETEAFF
TRBV10-3	TRBJ2-2	once	TRBD1	TGTGCAACCGGGACAGGGAACACCGGGGAGCTGTTTTTT	CATGTGNTGELFF
TRBV6-2/TRBV6-3	TRBJ1-1	.	.	TGTGCCAGCAGCTGGGGCGGATACACTGAAGCTTTCTTT	CASSWGGYTEAFF
TRBV10-1	TRBJ2-3	.	.	TGCGCCAGCAGTGAGTCGTCGAGAGCCGATACGCAGTATTTT	CASSESSRADTQYF
TRBV29-1	TRBJ2-1	.	.	TGCAACGTCGCGGGGGCGGACAATGAGCAGTTCTTC	CNVAGADNEQFF
TRBV6-5	TRBJ2-7	.	.	TGTGCCAGCAGTAGTTCACAGGGACTCTCCTACGAGCAGTACTTC	CASSSSQGLSYEQYF
TRBV7-2	TRBJ2-3	.	TRBD2	TGTGCCAGCAGCTCCCAGCGGGAGTCAGATACGCAGTATTTT	CASSSQRESDTQYF
TRBV12-3/TRBV12-4	TRBJ1-1	.	.	TGTGCCAGCAGTTTATCCGTTTTCTCTGAAGCTTTCTTT	CASSLSVFSEAFF
TRBV14	TRBJ1-1	.	.	TGTGCCAGCAGCCTACACCTACAGGGCACTGAAGCTTTCTTT	CASSLHLQGTEAFF
TRBV5-1	TRBJ2-1	.	TRBD1	TGCGCCAGCAGCTTGCTCCCGACAGGGGGCGAAACTGAGCAGTTCTTC	CASSLLPTGGETEQFF
TRBV18	TRBJ2-2	.	.	TGTGCCAGCTCACCAAGGAGGGCGATAGCAGGCACCGGGGAGCTGTTTTTT	CASSPRRAIAGTGELFF
TRBV10-3	TRBJ1-2	.	.	TGTGCCATCAGTGAGACGGGGGCAGGGTATGGCTACACCTTC	CAISETGAGYGYTF
TRBV12-3/TRBV12-4	TRBJ1-4	.	.	TGTGCCATCCAGGTGGGGGATGAAAAACTGTTTTTT	CAIQVGDEKLFF